This T cell receptor (beta chain) was sequenced for a study of graft-versus-host responses after intestinal transplantation. The repertoire was sequenced with immunoSEQ multiplex PCR; TCRdb's copy has only in-frame clones and lacks some. The sample comprises fewer than 50,000 clones, around nine tenths of which are singletons, and approximately 4.7% rests with the top ten. V was clipped by 3 bases and J by 2 bases; unmatched bases: 4. Germline V CDR1 and CDR2: MDHEN, SYDVKM. This CDR3 comprises 16 residues. Sequencing was performed on PBMCs, taken 524 days after transplant. V usage is TRBV28 and J usage is TRBJ2-3, with 11 bases aligning to TRBD2. This TCR came from a human patient who received an intestinal transplant, so some T cells may come from the graft donor. CDR3 DNA sequence: TGTGCCAGCAGTTTCAGTAGCGGGAGGGTCACAGATACGCAGTATTTT. Its translation is CASSFSSGRVTDTQYF.